This paragraph reports one T cell receptor (beta chain). The data belong to a study of blood T cell repertoires in COVID-19. Study-level background: PBMCs, B-cell-depleted T cells, or T cells were the source of the cDNA or gDNA that made up the material.

The CDR3 covers 15 residues. Germline-derived CDR1 and CDR2 are MDHEN and SYDVKM. Trimming pared 7 bases from V and 0 bases from J, leaving 12 bases between. In the authors' workflow: Using reference gene primer amplification, nucleated cell counts were estimated. This table comes from immunoSEQ multiplex PCR, and its TCRdb copy is limited to in-frame clones, with some not included. D and trimming were read from the DNA, whereas the V and J calls and clone size are those reported in that table. Counted here are hundreds of thousands of clones, roughly nine tenths occurring once; the ten biggest clones make up approximately 3%. Participants, about 18 to 90 years old, spanned around 25 US areas. Membership in each cohort depended on participant-reported clinical history.

The receptor was isolated from a woman aged 45-59 years in a cohort exposed to, infected with or recovered from COVID-19 (not recorded which). This sequence joins TRBV28 and TRBJ1-4; D is unresolved. Material: PBMCs or T cells enriched from blood (not recorded which). This chain's CDR3 is CASKVGSTTNEKLFF. The CDR3 nucleotides are TGTGCCAGCAAAGTGGGCAGTACAACTAATGAAAAACTGTTTTTT.